This TCR beta chain was recorded in a study of T-cell reconstitution after alpha-beta-depleted transplantation in children. The study, taken as a whole, reports: By about two months after transplant, alpha-beta T cells reportedly arose from several hundred graft clones that had expanded.

Unique molecular identifiers were incorporated during preparation of the TCRbeta library. TCRdb re-called the PCR reads with MiXCR, one entry per CDR3 protein. The sample has just over 950,000 distinct CDR3 sequences, 25% to 35% seen once; the top ten hold 28%. The CDR3 has 14 amino acids. Germline-derived CDR1 and CDR2 are MNHEY and SVGEGT. V lost 4 bases to trimming and J lost 9 bases, with 18 bases between them. Note on this clonotype: The antigen is not known.

The V and J genes are TRBV6-2 or TRBV6-3 and TRBJ2-5; weak D call: TRBD2 (6 bases). This TCR came from a boy under two years old who had a stem cell transplant for SCID, so the T cells may come from the graft donor. The sample here was PBMCs, mostly from graft donor cells, taken 360 days after TCRalphabeta/CD19-depleted stem cell transplant. CDR3 sequence reads: CASSSRLVRGSQYF. For the CDR3, the DNA is TGTGCCAGCAGTTCTCGACTAGTACGTGGGTCCCAGTACTTC.